This record covers a single TCR beta chain. Its specificity is not known. The data belong to a study of PD-1 blockade in classical Hodgkin lymphoma. Broader study findings: By C4D1, CD4+ diversity increased significantly, especially in complete responders. Relapsed/refractory patients reportedly had the lowest baseline TCR diversity, below newly diagnosed patients, who were below healthy donors.

Relapses following autologous stem cell transplantation were seen in all patients, with brentuximab vedotin exposure varying. Best responses fell into complete response, partial response or progressive disease. After removal of 6 bases from V and 1 base from J, the junction contained 8 bases not matched to a gene. The CDR3 has 15 residues. Germline V lookup: CDR1 MDHEN, CDR2 SYDVKM. Some clones are missing from TCRdb's copy, which holds only in-frame ones; the method was immunoSEQ multiplex PCR. The sample contains under 75,000 clones, 88% of which appear only once. The TCR comes from a human donor with classical Hodgkin lymphoma. The chain couples TRBV28 to TRBJ2-7; 8 nucleotides agree with TRBD1. Sequenced here: peripheral blood mononuclear cells (PBMCs), sampled before the second cycle of nivolumab. CDR3 sequence: CASSPPGTGSYEQYF. The CDR3 coding sequence is TGTGCCAGCAGCCCCCCCGGGACAGGTTCCTACGAGCAGTACTTC.